The rows below give T cell receptor beta chains drawn from one sample of a study of blood T cell repertoires in COVID-19. Repertoires were generated with immunoSEQ multiplex PCR, while TCRdb's copy carries only in-frame clones and drops some. The sample carries roughly 60,000 clones, around 84% recorded once. The sample comprised peripheral blood. These receptor sequences come from a woman aged 55-69 years with acute or convalescent COVID-19. The CDR3 runs from the conserved cysteine through the conserved F or W. A D gene is named only where the DNA matches it firmly. For some rows the clone size is stated as once, few or many, or as a class when expanded; others skip it.

V gene,J gene,clone size,D gene,CDR3 DNA,CDR3 protein
TRBV6-1,TRBJ1-2,-,TRBD1,TGTGCCAGCAGTGAAGGACAGGGACCCCTCTATGGCTACACCTTC,CASSEGQGPLYGYTF
TRBV7-9,TRBJ1-2,-,-,TGTGCCAGCAGCCTTATCGGAGGAGGGAGGGAGAATGGCTACACCTTC,CASSLIGGGRENGYTF
TRBV4-2,TRBJ2-7,-,TRBD1,TGTGCCAGCAGCCAAGCCGGGACAGGGGTTTTGTACGAGCAGTACTTC,CASSQAGTGVLYEQYF
TRBV9,TRBJ2-1,few,TRBD2,TGTGCCAGCAGCGAAGGACTAGCTTACAATGAGCAGTTCTTC,CASSEGLAYNEQFF
TRBV5-4,TRBJ2-3,-,-,TGTGCCAGCAGGCAGGGAAGAGATCCGATCACAGATACGCAGTATTTT,CASRQGRDPITDTQYF
TRBV18,TRBJ1-5,-,-,TGTGCCAGCTCACCACTGGGCGGGAATCAGCCCCAGCATTTT,CASSPLGGNQPQHF
TRBV6-5,TRBJ2-1,-,-,TGTGCCGTTATGGGGCAGGGCTACAATGAGCAGTTCTTC,CAVMGQGYNEQFF
TRBV3-1/TRBV3-2,TRBJ2-7,-,TRBD2,TGTGCCAGCAGCCCAGGGACTAACTCCTACGAGCAGTACTTC,CASSPGTNSYEQYF
TRBV6-5,TRBJ1-1,-,TRBD1,TGTGCCAGCACTATTACACAGGGGGCTGGAACTGAAGCTTTCTTT,CASTITQGAGTEAFF
TRBV6-1,TRBJ2-7,-,-,TGTGCCAGCAGTGAAGTGAGGGCCTACGAGCAGTACTTC,CASSEVRAYEQYF
TRBV6-5,TRBJ1-1,-,TRBD1,TGTGCCAGCAGTATGGACAGGGGTGGCACTGAAGCTTTCTTT,CASSMDRGGTEAFF
TRBV27,TRBJ2-2,-,TRBD2,TGTGCCAGCAGTTTAGGCCTAGCGGGGACCGGGGAGCTGTTTTTT,CASSLGLAGTGELFF